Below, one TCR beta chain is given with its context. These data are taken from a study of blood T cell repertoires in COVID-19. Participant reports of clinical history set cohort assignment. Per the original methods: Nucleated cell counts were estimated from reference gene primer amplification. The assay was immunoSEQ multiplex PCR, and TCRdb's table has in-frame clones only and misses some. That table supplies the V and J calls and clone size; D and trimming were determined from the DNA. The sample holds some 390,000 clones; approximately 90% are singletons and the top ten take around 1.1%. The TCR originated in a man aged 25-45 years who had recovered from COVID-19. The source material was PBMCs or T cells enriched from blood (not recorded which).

CDR3 in amino acids: CASSRVYRGSYNEQFF. DNA of the CDR3: TGTGCCAGCAGTCGAGTTTACAGGGGCTCCTACAATGAGCAGTTCTTC. The chain combines TRBV27 with TRBJ2-1; 7 bases are shared with TRBD1. The germline gives CDR1 MNHEY, CDR2 SMNVEV (reference sequence). The CDR3 consists of 16 residues. The trim removed 5 bases at V and 0 bases at J, leaving 7 bases unmatched.